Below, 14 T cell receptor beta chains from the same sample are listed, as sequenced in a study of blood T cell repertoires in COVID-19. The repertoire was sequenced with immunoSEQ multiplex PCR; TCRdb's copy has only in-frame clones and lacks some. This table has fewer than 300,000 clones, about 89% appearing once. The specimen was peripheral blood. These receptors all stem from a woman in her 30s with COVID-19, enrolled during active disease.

The DNA of the CDR3 is TGTGCCACCAGGACAGGGGGGAACTATGGCTACACCTTC. It translates to CATRTGGNYGYTF. The chain is built from TRBV19 and TRBJ1-2; 10 nucleotides line up with TRBD1. The junction had 4 bases not matched to a gene; V was cut back by 10 bases and J by 2 bases. The V gene's germline CDR1 is LNHDA and CDR2 SQIVND (reference sequence). This CDR3 is 13 amino acids long.

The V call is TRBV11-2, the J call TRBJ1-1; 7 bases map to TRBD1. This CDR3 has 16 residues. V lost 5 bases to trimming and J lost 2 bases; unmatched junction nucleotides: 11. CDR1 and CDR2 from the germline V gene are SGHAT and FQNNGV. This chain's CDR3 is CASSHLRGVGNTEAFF. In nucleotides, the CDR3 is TGTGCCAGCAGCCATCTCAGGGGGGTAGGAAACACTGAAGCTTTCTTT.

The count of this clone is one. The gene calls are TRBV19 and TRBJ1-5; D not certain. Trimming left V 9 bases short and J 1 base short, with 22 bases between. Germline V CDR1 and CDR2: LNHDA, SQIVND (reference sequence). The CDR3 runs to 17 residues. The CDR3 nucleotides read TGTGCCAGCCGAGCGACCGGTACCCTCCTCAGCAATCAGCCCCAGCATTTT. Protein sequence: CASRATGTLLSNQPQHF.

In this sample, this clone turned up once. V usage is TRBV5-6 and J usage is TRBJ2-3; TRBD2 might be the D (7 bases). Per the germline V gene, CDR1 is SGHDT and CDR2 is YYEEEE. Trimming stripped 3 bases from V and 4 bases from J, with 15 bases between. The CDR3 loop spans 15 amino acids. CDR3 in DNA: TGTGCCAGCAGCTGGGGGGGCAGTGTTGCAGATACGCAGTATTTT. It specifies CASSWGGSVADTQYF. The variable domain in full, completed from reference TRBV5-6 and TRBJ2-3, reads DAGVTQSPTHLIKTRGQQVTLRCSPKSGHDTVSWYQQALGQGPQFIFQYYEEEERQRGNFPDRFSGHQFPNYSSELNVNALLLGDSALYLCASSWGGSVADTQYFGPGTRLTVL.

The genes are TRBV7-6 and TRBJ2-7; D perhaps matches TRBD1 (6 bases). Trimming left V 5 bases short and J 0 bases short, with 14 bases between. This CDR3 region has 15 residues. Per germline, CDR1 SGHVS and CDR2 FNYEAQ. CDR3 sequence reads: CASSTNRESSYEQYF. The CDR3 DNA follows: TGTGCCAGCAGCACCAACAGGGAGAGCTCCTACGAGCAGTACTTC.

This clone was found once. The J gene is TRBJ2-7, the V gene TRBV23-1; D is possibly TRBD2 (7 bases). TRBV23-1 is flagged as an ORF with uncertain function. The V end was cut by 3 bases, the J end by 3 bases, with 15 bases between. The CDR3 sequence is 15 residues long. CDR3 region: CASSQGRGGVYEQYF. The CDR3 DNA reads TGCGCCAGCAGTCAGGGCAGGGGAGGGGTCTACGAGCAGTACTTC.

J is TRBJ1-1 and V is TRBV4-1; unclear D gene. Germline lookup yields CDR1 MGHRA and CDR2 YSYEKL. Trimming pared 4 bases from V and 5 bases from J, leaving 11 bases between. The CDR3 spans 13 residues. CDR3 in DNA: TGCGCCAGCAGCCCCCCCCGGTCGACTGAAGCTTTCTTT. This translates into CASSPPRSTEAFF.

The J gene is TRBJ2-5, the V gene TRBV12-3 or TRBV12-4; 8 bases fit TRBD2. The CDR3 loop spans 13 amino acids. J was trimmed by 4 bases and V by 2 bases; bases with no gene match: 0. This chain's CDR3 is CASSLRGGETQYF. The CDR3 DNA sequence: TGTGCCAGCAGTTTACGGGGGGGAGAGACCCAGTACTTC.

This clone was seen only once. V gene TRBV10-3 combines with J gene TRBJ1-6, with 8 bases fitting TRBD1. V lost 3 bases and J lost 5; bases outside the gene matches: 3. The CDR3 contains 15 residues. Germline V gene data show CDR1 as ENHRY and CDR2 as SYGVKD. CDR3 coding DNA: TGTGCCATCAGTGAAACAGGGGGTGATAATTCACCCCTCCACTTT. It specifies CAISETGGDNSPLHF.

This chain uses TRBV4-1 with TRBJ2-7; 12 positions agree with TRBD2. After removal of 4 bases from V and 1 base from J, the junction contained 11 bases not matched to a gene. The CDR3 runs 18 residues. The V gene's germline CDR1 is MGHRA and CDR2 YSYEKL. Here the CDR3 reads CASSPGLAGGPMSYEQYF. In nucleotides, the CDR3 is TGCGCCAGCAGCCCCGGTCTAGCGGGAGGGCCGATGTCCTACGAGCAGTACTTC.

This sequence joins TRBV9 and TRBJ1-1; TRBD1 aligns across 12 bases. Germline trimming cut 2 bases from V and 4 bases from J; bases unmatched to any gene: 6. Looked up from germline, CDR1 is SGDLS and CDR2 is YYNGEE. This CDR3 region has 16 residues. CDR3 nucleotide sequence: TGTGCCAGCAGCGTGTGGGACAGGGGGCGCGTCACTGAAGCTTTCTTT. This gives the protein CASSVWDRGRVTEAFF.

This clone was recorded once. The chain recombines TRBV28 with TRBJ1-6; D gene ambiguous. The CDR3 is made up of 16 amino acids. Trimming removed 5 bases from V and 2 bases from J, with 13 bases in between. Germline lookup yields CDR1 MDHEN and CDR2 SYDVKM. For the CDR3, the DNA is TGTGCCAGCAGTCCCCCCGGGAGCGCCTATAATTCACCCCTCCACTTT. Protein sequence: CASSPPGSAYNSPLHF. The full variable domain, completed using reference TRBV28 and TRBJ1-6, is DVKVTQSSRYLVKRTGEKVFLECVQDMDHENMFWYRQDPGLGLRLIYFSYDVKMKEKGDIPEGYSVSREKKERFSLILESASTNQTSMYLCASSPPGSAYNSPLHFGNGTRLTVT.

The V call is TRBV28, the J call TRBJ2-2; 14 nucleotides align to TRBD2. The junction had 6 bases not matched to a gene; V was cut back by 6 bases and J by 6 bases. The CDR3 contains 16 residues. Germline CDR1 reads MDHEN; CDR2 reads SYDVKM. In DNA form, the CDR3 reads TGTGCCAGCAGCGGGACTAGCGGGAGAGGGTCCGGGGAGCTGTTTTTT. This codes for CASSGTSGRGSGELFF.

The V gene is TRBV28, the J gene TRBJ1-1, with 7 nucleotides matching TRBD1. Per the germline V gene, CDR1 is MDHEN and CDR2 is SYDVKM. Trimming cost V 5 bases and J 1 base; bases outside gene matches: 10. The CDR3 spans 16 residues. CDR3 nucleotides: TGTGCCAGCAGTCTGGGGACAGCTACCGGGAACACTGAAGCTTTCTTT. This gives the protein CASSLGTATGNTEAFF.